The 7 T cell receptor beta chains listed next were all sequenced from one sample in a study of shared clonotypes between healthy human individuals. Using immunoSEQ multiplex PCR, the repertoire was profiled, and TCRdb retains in-frame clones only, with some absent. The sample includes hundreds of thousands of clones, around 72% of them seen just once. The sequencing sample was made of memory CD4+ T cells sorted from blood. Regarding subset: CD45RA-negative fraction. The source is a woman aged 25-40 years in good health.

The V and J genes are TRBV7-8 and TRBJ1-2, with unresolved D. Germline V gene data show CDR1 as SGHVS and CDR2 as FQNEAQ. The V end was cut by 5 bases, the J end by 1 base, with 14 bases between. The CDR3 sequence is 15 residues long. CDR3 region: CASSPRTSYNYGYTF. CDR3 coding DNA: TGTGCCAGCAGCCCCCGTACAAGTTATAACTATGGCTACACCTTC. Full variable domain (missing parts from reference TRBV7-8 and TRBJ1-2): GAGVSQSPRYKVAKRGQDVALRCDPISGHVSLFWYQQALGQGPEFLTYFQNEAQLDKSGLPSDRFFAERPEGSVSTLKIQRTQQEDSAVYLCASSPRTSYNYGYTFGSGTRLTVV.

The CDR3 nucleotides are TGCGCCAGCAGCTTGGTGGCCTCTAGCGGGAGCTACAATGAGCAGTTCTTC. Its protein product is CASSLVASSGSYNEQFF. The rearrangement joins TRBV5-1 to TRBJ2-1, with 10 bases fitting TRBD2. The CDR3 is 17 residues long. Trimming took 0 bases from V and 3 from J; bases not matched to a gene: 6. Germline V gene sequence: CDR1 SGHRS, CDR2 YFSETQ.

This rearrangement joins TRBV28 to TRBJ1-1; 8 bases map to TRBD1. The CDR3 extends over 12 amino acids. CDR1 MDHEN and CDR2 SYDVKM come from the germline V gene. The J segment lost 5 bases and the V segment lost 9 bases, leaving 5 bases of the junction unmatched. The CDR3 sequence: CASWTGHTEAFF. Written as DNA, the CDR3 is TGTGCCAGTTGGACAGGGCATACTGAAGCTTTCTTT. Full variable domain (rest looked up from reference TRBV28 and TRBJ1-1): DVKVTQSSRYLVKRTGEKVFLECVQDMDHENMFWYRQDPGLGLRLIYFSYDVKMKEKGDIPEGYSVSREKKERFSLILESASTNQTSMYLCASWTGHTEAFFGQGTRLTVV.

This sequence joins TRBV11-2 and TRBJ2-2, with D possibly being TRBD1 (6 bases). This CDR3 has 14 residues. V lost 4 bases and J lost 7, with 13 bases in between. CDR1 and CDR2 (germline): SGHAT, FQNNGV. Written as DNA, the CDR3 is TGTGCCAGCAGCTCCAGCACAGGGATCGGGGAGCTGTTTTTT. Encoded protein: CASSSSTGIGELFF.

The chain combines TRBV28 with TRBJ2-3; no clear D gene. Trimming cost V 7 bases and J 5 bases, with 10 bases left between them. From germline, CDR1 is MDHEN and CDR2 SYDVKM. CDR3 length: 12 residues. The DNA of the CDR3 is TGTGCCAGCAACGGGTTTGGAGATACGCAGTATTTT. It translates to CASNGFGDTQYF.

V gene TRBV5-1 combines with J gene TRBJ1-2; 10 bases match TRBD1. V trimming: 4 bases; J trimming: 6 bases; junction bases outside the gene matches: 9. CDR1 is SGHRS and CDR2 is YFSETQ in the germline V gene. This CDR3 contains 15 residues. This CDR3 reads CASSPGTGVTNGYTF. CDR3 bases: TGCGCCAGCAGCCCCGGGACAGGGGTTACGAATGGCTACACCTTC.

The chain employs TRBV13 and TRBJ2-1, with D possibly TRBD1 on 5 matching bases. This CDR3 has 13 residues. Per the germline V gene, CDR1 is PRHDT and CDR2 is FYEKMQ (reference sequence). Trimming shortened V by 2 bases and J by 4 bases, and 6 bases separated the two germline ends. The CDR3 loop is CASSLQGYNEQFF. CDR3 nucleotides: TGTGCCAGCAGCTTACAGGGTTACAATGAGCAGTTCTTC. Full variable domain (rest looked up from reference TRBV13 and TRBJ2-1): AAGVIQSPRHLIKEKRETATLKCYPIPRHDTVYWYQQGPGQDPQFLISFYEKMQSDKGSIPDRFSAQQFSDYHSELNMSSLELGDSALYFCASSLQGYNEQFFGPGTRLTVL.